A selection of T cell receptor beta chains follows, all from one sample in a study of graft-versus-host responses after intestinal transplantation. TCRdb's copy holds only in-frame clones and misses some; the assay was immunoSEQ multiplex PCR. Altogether 90,000 to 120,000 clones are present, roughly 87% being singletons, with the ten largest covering around 0.7%. For these TCRs, the target antigens are not known. The sample here was unstimulated CD4+ T cells sorted from spleen or lymph node cells, taken before transplant. The source of these receptors is a human donor who was the organ donor for an intestinal transplant. Each CDR3 is given with its conserved first and last residue. Fields, in order: D gene, V gene, clone size, J gene, CDR3 DNA, CDR3 protein. D genes are given only for firm matches. Only part of the rows carry a size: once, few, many, or a class if the clone is expanded.

>TRBD2|TRBV28|NA|TRBJ2-1
TGTGCCAGCAGTTTGCGGGGACTAGCCGCCTACAATGAGCAGTTCTTC
CASSLRGLAAYNEQFF
>NA|TRBV10-2|NA|TRBJ2-7
TGCGCCAGCAGTGAGTTAATCCGTAGGCTCCACGAGCAGTACTTC
CASSELIRRLHEQYF
>NA|TRBV20-1|NA|TRBJ1-2
TGCAGTGCTAGAGACAACTATGGCTACACCTTC
CSARDNYGYTF
>NA|TRBV25-1|NA|TRBJ2-2
TGTGCCAGCAGGCAGGGACACGCCGGGGAGCTGTTTTTT
CASRQGHAGELFF
>TRBD2|TRBV7-2|NA|TRBJ2-3
TGTGCCAGCAGCTTAATGCGGCGGGGGGACACAGATACGCAGTATTTT
CASSLMRRGDTDTQYF
>NA|TRBV7-2|NA|TRBJ1-6
TGTGCCAGCAGCTTAATAATTTCAAGGAGAAGTTATAATTCACCCCTCCACTTT
CASSLIISRRSYNSPLHF
>TRBD2|TRBV25-1|NA|TRBJ2-3
TGTGCCAGCAGTGAAATTGGGCGGGGGGGCCGTACAGATACGCAGTATTTT
CASSEIGRGGRTDTQYF
>NA|TRBV30|NA|TRBJ1-5
TGTGCCTGGAGCGGGATGGGGGCGCGGGAACCCCAGCATTTT
CAWSGMGAREPQHF
>NA|TRBV11-2|NA|TRBJ1-2
TGTGCCAGCAGCTTGAGCGCCCTAAGGGCCTCGGGGGAGTATGGCTACACCTTC
CASSLSALRASGEYGYTF
>NA|TRBV9|NA|TRBJ2-7
TGTGCCAGCAGCCGGGGACGAGCGTTTGACGAGCAGTACTTC
CASSRGRAFDEQYF
>NA|TRBV7-3|NA|TRBJ2-3
TGTGCCAGCAGCTTAAGGGCTCGGGATACGCAGTATTTT
CASSLRARDTQYF
>NA|TRBV2|NA|TRBJ1-2
TGTGCCAGCAGTGAAAGGCGCAGGGGCGAGTATGGCTACACCTTC
CASSERRRGEYGYTF
>TRBD2|TRBV4-2|NA|TRBJ2-3
TGTGCCAGCAGCCAAGGCGGGGGCTTACGGGGGGGCCGCACAGATACGCAGTATTTT
CASSQGGGLRGGRTDTQYF
>NA|TRBV5-1|NA|TRBJ2-7
TGCGCCAGCAGCCGGGAAAGTAACCCGGCCTCCTACGAGCAGTACTTC
CASSRESNPASYEQYF
>TRBD1|TRBV6-1|NA|TRBJ1-2
TGTGCCCGCAGTGGACAGGGTAACTATGGCTACACCTTC
CARSGQGNYGYTF
>NA|TRBV5-6|NA|TRBJ1-5
TGTGCCAGCAGCTTATTCCAGGAGCATCAGCCCCAGCATTTT
CASSLFQEHQPQHF
>TRBD1|TRBV5-1|NA|TRBJ2-1
TGCGCCAGCAGCTCCGGGACAGGGGGCAATGAGCAGTTCTTC
CASSSGTGGNEQFF
>NA|TRBV29-1|few|TRBJ1-6
TGCAGCGTTTCAGCGGGGCTGGGTTCACCCCTCCACTTT
CSVSAGLGSPLHF
>TRBD1|TRBV2|NA|TRBJ2-2
TGTGCCAGCAGAGACAGGGGGCGTAGCGGGGAGCTGTTTTTT
CASRDRGRSGELFF
>NA|TRBV4-1|NA|TRBJ1-2
TGCGCCAGCAGCCAAAGACAGGCCAATAACTATGGCTACACCTTC
CASSQRQANNYGYTF
>TRBD1|TRBV6-6|NA|TRBJ2-2
TGTGCCAGCAGGACAGGGGTTCACGGGGAGCTGTTTTTT
CASRTGVHGELFF
>NA|TRBV4-1|NA|TRBJ1-5
TGCGCCAGCAGCCCCAGGATAGATGAGCAGCCCCAGCATTTT
CASSPRIDEQPQHF
>NA|TRBV10-3|NA|TRBJ2-3
TGTGCCATCAGTGAGCCGCTCATGGGACGCTCTGACACAGATACGCAGTATTTT
CAISEPLMGRSDTDTQYF
>NA|TRBV9|NA|TRBJ2-7
TGTGCCAGCAGCGTAGGGTCAGCGTTGGGCTCCTACGAGCAGTACTTC
CASSVGSALGSYEQYF
>NA|TRBV7-6|NA|TRBJ2-5
TGTGCCAGCAGTCCACCGTACCCCGAGACCCAGTACTTC
CASSPPYPETQYF
>NA|TRBV18|NA|TRBJ1-1
TGTGCCAGCTCACCCACTCCGAGTCGGAACACTGAAGCTTTCTTT
CASSPTPSRNTEAFF